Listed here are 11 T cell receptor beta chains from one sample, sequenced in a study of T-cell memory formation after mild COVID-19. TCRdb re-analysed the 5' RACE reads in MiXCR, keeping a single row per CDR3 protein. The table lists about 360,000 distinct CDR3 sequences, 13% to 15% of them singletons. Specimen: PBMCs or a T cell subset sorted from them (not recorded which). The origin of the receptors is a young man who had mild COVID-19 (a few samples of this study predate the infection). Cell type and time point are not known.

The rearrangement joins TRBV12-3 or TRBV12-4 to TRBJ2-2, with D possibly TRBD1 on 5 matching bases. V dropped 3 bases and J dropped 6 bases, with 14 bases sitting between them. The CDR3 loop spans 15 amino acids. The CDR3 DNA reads TGTGCCAGCAGTTTGGGGCAGGGTGAGGCCGGGGAGCTGTTTTTT. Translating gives CASSLGQGEAGELFF.

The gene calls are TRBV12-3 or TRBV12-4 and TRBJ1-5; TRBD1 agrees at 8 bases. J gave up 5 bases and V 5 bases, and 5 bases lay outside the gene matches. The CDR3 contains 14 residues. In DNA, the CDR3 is TGTGCCAGCAGTCCAAGACAGGGGTATCAGCCCCAGCATTTT. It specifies CASSPRQGYQPQHF.

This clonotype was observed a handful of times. The CDR3 nucleotides read TGCGCCAGCAGCCTTGCCGGGACTGATTACAATGAGCAGTTCTTC. Translating it yields CASSLAGTDYNEQFF. The chain combines TRBV4-1 with TRBJ2-1; D may be TRBD2 (6 bases). Trimming took off 4 bases at V and 4 bases at J, with 14 bases between the two ends. Germline CDR1 and CDR2: MGHRA and YSYEKL. The CDR3 runs 15 residues.

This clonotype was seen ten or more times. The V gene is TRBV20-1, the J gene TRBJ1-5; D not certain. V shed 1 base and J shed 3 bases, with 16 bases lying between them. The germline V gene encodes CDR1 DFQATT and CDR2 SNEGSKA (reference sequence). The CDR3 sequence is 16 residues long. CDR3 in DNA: TGCAGTGCTAGAGGAGGCCCTGAGGGATTCAATCAGCCCCAGCATTTT. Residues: CSARGGPEGFNQPQHF.

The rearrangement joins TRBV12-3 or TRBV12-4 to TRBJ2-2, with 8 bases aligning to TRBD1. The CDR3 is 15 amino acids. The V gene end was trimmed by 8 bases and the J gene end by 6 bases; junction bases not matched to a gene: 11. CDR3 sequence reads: CASGHWQGASGELFF. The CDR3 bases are TGTGCCAGCGGCCATTGGCAGGGGGCATCCGGGGAGCTGTTTTTT.

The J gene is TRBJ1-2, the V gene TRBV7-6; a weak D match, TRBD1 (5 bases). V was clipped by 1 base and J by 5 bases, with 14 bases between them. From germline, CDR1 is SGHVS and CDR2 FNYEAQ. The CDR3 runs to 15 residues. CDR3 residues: CASSLDGGGWYGYTF. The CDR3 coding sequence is TGTGCCAGCAGCTTAGACGGGGGTGGATGGTATGGCTACACCTTC.

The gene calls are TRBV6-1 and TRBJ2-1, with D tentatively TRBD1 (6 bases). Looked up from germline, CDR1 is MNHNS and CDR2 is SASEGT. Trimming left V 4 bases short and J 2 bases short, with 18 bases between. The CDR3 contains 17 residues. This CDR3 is CASSVSFGTPTYNEQFF. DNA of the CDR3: TGTGCCAGCAGTGTATCTTTTGGGACACCCACCTACAATGAGCAGTTCTTC.

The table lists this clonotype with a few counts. The CDR3 spells CASTPEYSNQPQHF. The CDR3 DNA follows: TGTGCCAGCACGCCTGAGTATAGCAATCAGCCCCAGCATTTT. This chain connects TRBV2 to TRBJ1-5; D not resolved. Per the germline V gene, CDR1 is SNHLY and CDR2 is FYNNEI. This CDR3 is built from 14 residues. V was pared by 7 bases and J by 0 bases, with 10 bases between.

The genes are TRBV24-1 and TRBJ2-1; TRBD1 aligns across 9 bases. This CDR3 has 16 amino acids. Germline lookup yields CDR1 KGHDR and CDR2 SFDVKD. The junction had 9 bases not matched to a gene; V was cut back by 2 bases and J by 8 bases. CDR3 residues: CATSDSGQGRGDEQFF. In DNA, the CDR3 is TGTGCCACCAGTGATTCCGGACAGGGGAGGGGGGATGAGCAGTTCTTC.

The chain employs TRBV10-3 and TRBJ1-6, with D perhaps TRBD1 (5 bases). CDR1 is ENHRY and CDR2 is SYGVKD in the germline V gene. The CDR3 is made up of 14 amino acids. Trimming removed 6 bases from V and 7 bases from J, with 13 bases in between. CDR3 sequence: CAISQGNYNSPLHF. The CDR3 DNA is TGTGCCATCAGCCAGGGTAACTACAATTCACCCCTCCACTTT.

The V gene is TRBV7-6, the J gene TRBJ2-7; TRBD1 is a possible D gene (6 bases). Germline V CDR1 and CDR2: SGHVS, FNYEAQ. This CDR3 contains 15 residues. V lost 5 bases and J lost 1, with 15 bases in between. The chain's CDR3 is CASSPLTDRSYEQYF. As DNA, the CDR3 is TGTGCCAGCAGCCCACTGACGGACAGATCCTACGAGCAGTACTTC. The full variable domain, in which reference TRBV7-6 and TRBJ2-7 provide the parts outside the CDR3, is GAGVSQSPRYKVTKRGQDVALRCDPISGHVSLYWYRQALGQGPEFLTYFNYEAQQDKSGLPNDRFSAERPEGSISTLTIQRTEQRDSAMYRCASSPLTDRSYEQYFGPGTRLTVT.